The 29 T cell receptor beta chains reported below all come from one sample, sequenced in a study of T-cell reconstitution after alpha-beta-depleted transplantation in children. Unique molecular identifiers tagged the TCRbeta library. Each CDR3 protein is one row after TCRdb ran MiXCR on the PCR reads. The sample contains 700,000 to 850,000 distinct CDR3 sequences, about 16% of which appear only once. Sample: PBMCs, mostly from graft donor cells, taken 360 days after TCRalphabeta/CD19-depleted stem cell transplant. Receptors were obtained from a male patient aged 10 to 17 who had a stem cell transplant for acute lymphoblastic leukemia, so the T cells may come from the graft donor.

This clonotype was counted a few times. This rearrangement joins TRBV12-3 or TRBV12-4 to TRBJ2-7; D might be TRBD1 (6 bases). The length of the CDR3 is 16 residues. V was pared by 2 bases and J by 3 bases, with 17 bases between. The CDR3 reads CASSLPPFGRGYEQYF. CDR3 nucleotides: TGTGCCAGCAGTTTACCCCCCTTTGGCAGGGGCTACGAGCAGTACTTC.

The rearrangement uses TRBV5-1 and TRBJ2-5, with no clear D. Trimming removed 3 bases from V and 5 bases from J, with 8 bases in between. The CDR3 runs 12 residues. CDR1 and CDR2 from the germline V gene are SGHRS and YFSETQ. In DNA form, the CDR3 reads TGCGCCAGCAGCTCCCCCACGGAGACCCAGTACTTC. Amino acid sequence: CASSSPTETQYF.

The sample holds a few counts of this clonotype. The gene calls are TRBV10-3 and TRBJ1-6, with D possibly matching TRBD1 (5 bases). The CDR3 has 17 residues. The germline V gene has CDR1 ENHRY and CDR2 SYGVKD. Trimming cost V 3 bases and J 0 bases, with 12 bases left between them. The CDR3 DNA reads as TGTGCCATCAGTGACATGGGGACTGGCTCCTATAATTCACCCCTCCACTTT. Its translation: CAISDMGTGSYNSPLHF.

DNA of the CDR3: TGTGCCAGCACCAGAACAGGGCCGGGCATGAACACTGAAGCTTTCTTT. Residues: CASTRTGPGMNTEAFF. The V call is TRBV12-3 or TRBV12-4, the J call TRBJ1-1, with a weak D call TRBD1 (6 bases). V gave up 7 bases and J gave up 0 bases, with 18 bases separating them. The CDR3 is 16 amino acids.

In its sample, this clonotype was seen a few times. The rearrangement uses TRBV18 and TRBJ2-1; D remains unclear. In germline, CDR1 is KGHSH, CDR2 LQKENI. V lost 5 bases and J lost 6, with 17 bases in between. This CDR3 contains 15 residues. The CDR3 nucleotides read TGTGCCAGCTCAAAGGACCCCCCTAGAGCCAATGAGCAGTTCTTC. Its protein product is CASSKDPPRANEQFF.

This clonotype has just a few counts. V gene TRBV2 combines with J gene TRBJ2-7, with 12 bases identical to TRBD2. This CDR3 region has 13 residues. Germline-derived CDR1 and CDR2 are SNHLY and FYNNEI. Trimming at V came to 9 bases and at J to 4 bases, leaving 4 bases not matched to a gene. The CDR3 nucleotides read TGTGCCAGGAGACTAGCGGGAGCATACGAGCAGTACTTC. As protein: CARRLAGAYEQYF.

The chain has TRBV24-1 and TRBJ1-1; TRBD1 aligns across 7 bases. CDR1 KGHDR and CDR2 SFDVKD come from the germline V gene. This CDR3 region has 13 residues. Trimming removed 7 bases from V and 4 bases from J; junction bases left unmatched: 5. The CDR3 DNA sequence: TGTGCCACCAGAGGACAGGACCGCACTGAAGCTTTCTTT. It is translated as CATRGQDRTEAFF.

This chain joins TRBV4-1 and TRBJ2-1; 8 nucleotides line up with TRBD1. This CDR3 region has 17 residues. V lost 4 bases to trimming and J lost 6 bases; unmatched junction nucleotides: 14. Germline lookup yields CDR1 MGHRA and CDR2 YSYEKL. CDR3 protein: CASSLQPRQGASNEQFF. The CDR3 region has the DNA TGCGCCAGCAGCCTTCAACCCCGGCAGGGGGCCTCCAATGAGCAGTTCTTC.

This clonotype was seen many times. The J gene is TRBJ2-1, the V gene TRBV7-9; no definite D call. Germline V gene data show CDR1 as SEHNR and CDR2 as FQNEAQ (reference sequence). Between the trimmed V and J ends, which lost 8 bases and 8 bases, there was a span of 7 bases. This CDR3 is 10 amino acids long. CDR3 sequence (DNA): TGTGCCAGCGGTCCCGATGAGCAGTTCTTC. This translates into CASGPDEQFF.

This clonotype has more than one count but fewer than ten. This chain connects TRBV7-9 to TRBJ2-7; TRBD1 matches 9 bases. V shed 5 bases and J 6 bases; nucleotides not matched to a gene: 8. This CDR3 has 14 amino acids. Germline V gene sequence: CDR1 SEHNR, CDR2 FQNEAQ (reference sequence). CDR3 in DNA: TGTGCCAGCAGCCACCGGGACAGGGTTCTCGAGCAGTACTTC. Translation: CASSHRDRVLEQYF.

This clonotype has ten or more counts. This chain links TRBV7-9 with TRBJ2-1; D may be TRBD1 (6 bases). The CDR3 sequence is 11 residues long. Trimming cost V 6 bases and J 9 bases, with 9 bases left between them. Germline V gene data show CDR1 as SEHNR and CDR2 as FQNEAQ (reference sequence). The CDR3 spells CASSLQGEQFF. The CDR3 bases are TGTGCCAGCAGTTTACAGGGTGAGCAGTTCTTC.

V is TRBV7-9 and J is TRBJ1-2, with D unclear. Germline CDR1 SEHNR, CDR2 FQNEAQ (reference sequence). Deletions cut 0 bases from V and 4 bases from J, with 12 bases between. The CDR3 loop spans 15 amino acids. The CDR3 sequence is CASSLATAFGYGYTF. CDR3 coding DNA: TGTGCCAGCAGCTTAGCAACAGCCTTCGGCTATGGCTACACCTTC.

This clonotype was recorded a few times. The chain combines TRBV11-3 with TRBJ2-2; 7 bases match TRBD1. Germline trimming cut 5 bases from V and 6 bases from J; bases unmatched to any gene: 3. The CDR3 runs to 13 residues. The germline gives CDR1 SGHNT, CDR2 YENEEA. As DNA, the CDR3 is TGTGCCAGCAGCCAGACAGGGTCCGGGGAGCTGTTTTTT. Translation gives CASSQTGSGELFF.

This clonotype has more than one count but fewer than ten. The rearrangement links TRBV4-1 to TRBJ2-1; D possibly corresponds to TRBD1 (5 bases). Trimming cost V 6 bases and J 7 bases, with 13 bases left between them. The CDR3 consists of 13 residues. CDR1 is MGHRA and CDR2 is YSYEKL in the germline V gene. The CDR3 loop reads CASSPPPGNEQFF. The CDR3 bases are TGCGCCAGCAGTCCGCCTCCAGGGAATGAGCAGTTCTTC.

This clonotype turned up a few times. The V gene is TRBV4-1, the J gene TRBJ2-3; the match to TRBD2 covers 12 bases. Losses at the gene ends were 1 base for V and 6 bases for J; bases not matched to a gene: 2. Per germline, CDR1 MGHRA and CDR2 YSYEKL. The CDR3 runs to 15 residues. The CDR3 is CASSQVTSGRDTQYF. The CDR3 region has the DNA TGCGCCAGCAGCCAAGTCACTAGCGGGAGGGATACGCAGTATTTT.

This sequence joins TRBV5-1 and TRBJ2-6; 11 bases match TRBD2. Unmatched junction bases numbered 3, after V lost 0 bases and J lost 4 bases. Germline V lookup: CDR1 SGHRS, CDR2 YFSETQ. CDR3 length: 17 residues. As DNA, the CDR3 is TGCGCCAGCAGCTTGGCCCTAGCGGGAGGAGGGGCCAACGTCCTGACTTTC. This sequence encodes CASSLALAGGGANVLTF.

This clonotype was seen repeatedly, ten times or more. This chain connects TRBV11-2 to TRBJ2-1; D is ambiguous. V was trimmed by 1 base and J by 3 bases, leaving 13 bases between them. Germline loops: CDR1 SGHAT, CDR2 FQNNGV. The CDR3 has 16 residues. The CDR3 coding sequence is TGTGCCAGCAGCTTAGGGGCTAGAGCCCTCTACAATGAGCAGTTCTTC. Its protein is CASSLGARALYNEQFF.

This clonotype was seen a handful of times. The genes are TRBV27 and TRBJ2-3; 8 bases are a match to TRBD1. J gave up 4 bases and V 0 bases, and 15 bases lay outside the gene matches. CDR3 length: 19 residues. The V gene's germline CDR1 is MNHEY and CDR2 SMNVEV (reference sequence). CDR3 nucleotide sequence: TGTGCCAGCAGTTTATCGGGACAGGAGGTTGGATACACCGCAGATACGCAGTATTTT. Protein product: CASSLSGQEVGYTADTQYF.

There are a few counts of this clonotype. The chain couples TRBV4-1 to TRBJ2-3, with unresolved D. The CDR3 loop spans 15 amino acids. The germline V and J ends were trimmed by 0 bases and 1 base, with 8 bases remaining between them. CDR1 is MGHRA and CDR2 is YSYEKL in the germline V gene. CDR3 sequence: CASSQDGIGTDTQYF. In DNA form, the CDR3 reads TGCGCCAGCAGCCAAGATGGAATCGGCACAGATACGCAGTATTTT.

This clonotype showed up just a few times. The CDR3 sequence: CASTDRGPDTQYF. CDR3 sequence (DNA): TGTGCCAGCACCGACAGGGGCCCAGATACGCAGTATTTT. The chain has TRBV11-1 and TRBJ2-3, with 8 bases matching TRBD1. CDR3 length: 13 amino acids. Germline V gene data show CDR1 as SGHAT and CDR2 as FQDESV (reference sequence). V gave up 7 bases and J gave up 4 bases; unmatched junction bases: 4.

CDR3 sequence (DNA): TGTGCCAGCAGTTACGGGAGCCCCACAGATACGCAGTATTTT. It encodes CASSYGSPTDTQYF. The chain is built from TRBV12-3 or TRBV12-4 and TRBJ2-3; D might be TRBD2 (6 bases). V lost 4 bases, J lost 2 bases, and 10 bases lay in between. The length of the CDR3 is 14 residues.

In DNA form, the CDR3 reads TGTGCCAGCAGCTTACGGCTCGCGGGAGGGCCTGGAGATACGCAGTATTTT. Translated, it gives CASSLRLAGGPGDTQYF. The chain carries TRBV7-3 and TRBJ2-3; the match to TRBD2 covers 9 bases. Germline V CDR1 and CDR2: SGHTA, FQGTGA. The CDR3 is made up of 17 amino acids. Trimming cost V 2 bases and J 5 bases; bases outside gene matches: 11. Complete variable domain (other parts from reference TRBV7-3 and TRBJ2-3): GAGVSQTPSNKVTEKGKYVELRCDPISGHTALYWYRQSLGQGPEFLIYFQGTGAADDSGLPNDRFFAVRPEGSVSTLKIQRTERGDSAVYLCASSLRLAGGPGDTQYFGPGTRLTVL.

CDR3 nucleotides: TGCAGTGCTAGAATTCTAGCGGGAGGGTCGGGGGAGCTGTTTTTT. Translated, it gives CSARILAGGSGELFF. The genes are TRBV20-1 and TRBJ2-2, with TRBD2 matching 12 bases. Germline CDR1 and CDR2: DFQATT and SNEGSKA (reference sequence). This CDR3 contains 15 residues. The J segment lost 8 bases and the V segment lost 2 bases, leaving 6 bases of the junction unmatched.

The chain employs TRBV7-9 and TRBJ2-5; tentatively, D is TRBD1 (5 bases). CDR1 is SEHNR and CDR2 is FQNEAQ in the germline V gene (reference sequence). The V end was cut by 3 bases, the J end by 1 base, with 9 bases between. This CDR3 comprises 14 residues. The DNA of the CDR3 is TGTGCCAGCAGCTTGGTCAGGGTCCAAGAGACCCAGTACTTC. It is translated as CASSLVRVQETQYF.

This clonotype appeared a few times. The V call is TRBV5-1, the J call TRBJ2-1, with D unresolved. The CDR3 runs to 13 residues. V gave up 9 bases and J gave up 7 bases, with 17 bases separating them. Germline V gene data show CDR1 as SGHRS and CDR2 as YFSETQ. The CDR3, as DNA: TGCGCCACAAGAACCGGGCCTACGAATGAGCAGTTCTTC. Its translation is CATRTGPTNEQFF.

This clonotype has just a few counts. The chain has TRBV7-9 and TRBJ2-7; 8 nucleotides align to TRBD2. Germline-derived CDR1 and CDR2 are SEHNR and FQNEAQ (reference sequence). This CDR3 is built from 17 residues. J was trimmed by 6 bases and V by 1 base; bases with no gene match: 14. The CDR3 loop reads CASSLGSPGLEMVEQYF. CDR3 in DNA: TGTGCCAGCAGCTTAGGGTCTCCGGGACTAGAGATGGTCGAGCAGTACTTC.

This clonotype was found a few times. The rearrangement joins TRBV2 to TRBJ2-5, with a possible D match to TRBD2 (5 bases). This CDR3 is 15 amino acids long. V was pared by 11 bases and J by 4 bases, with 23 bases between. Per the germline V gene, CDR1 is SNHLY and CDR2 is FYNNEI. The CDR3: CAAGPSAGLGETQYF. The CDR3 bases are TGTGCCGCCGGACCATCTGCGGGTTTAGGAGAGACCCAGTACTTC. The complete variable domain, with remaining parts taken from reference TRBV2 and TRBJ2-5, reads EPEVTQTPSHQVTQMGQEVILRCVPISNHLYFYWYRQILGQKVEFLVSFYNNEISEKSEIFDDQFSVERPDGSNFTLKIRSTKLEDSAMYFCAAGPSAGLGETQYFGPGTRLLVL.

In this sample, this clonotype turned up a few times. The rearrangement uses TRBV20-1 and TRBJ2-7, with 11 positions matching TRBD2. V lost 0 bases, J lost 6 bases, and 13 bases stayed unmatched. Germline CDR1 reads DFQATT; CDR2 reads SNEGSKA (reference sequence). The CDR3 spans 17 residues. The CDR3 is CSARDRGLAGGLGEQYF. CDR3 DNA: TGCAGTGCTAGAGATCGGGGCCTAGCGGGAGGACTTGGCGAGCAGTACTTC.

The chain joins TRBV6-2 or TRBV6-3 to TRBJ2-2; D gene ambiguous. The CDR3 totals 13 residues. Trimming left V 10 bases short and J 7 bases short, with 16 bases between. Looked up from germline, CDR1 is MNHEY and CDR2 is SVGEGT. The CDR3, as DNA: TGTGCCATCGACGACTTCCCGAGCGGGGAGCTGTTTTTT. It is translated as CAIDDFPSGELFF.